This TCR beta chain derives from a study of control samples from healthy donors and cancer patients. Data came from immunoSEQ multiplex PCR; TCRdb stores just in-frame clones and leaves some out. The data show around 50,000 clones, 65% to 90% seen once. The CDR3 length is 13 residues. Trimming pared 5 bases from V and 3 bases from J, leaving 10 bases between. The germline CDR1 and CDR2 sequences are MNHEY and SMNVEV (reference sequence). This clone appeared once. The chain has TRBV27 and TRBJ1-2, with D tentatively TRBD1 (5 bases). Input material: PBMCs. The receptor's source is a woman in her 50s with lung cancer. CDR3 nucleotides: TGTGCCAGCAGTGTCAGGGTGGACTATGGCTACACCTTC. Protein: CASSVRVDYGYTF.